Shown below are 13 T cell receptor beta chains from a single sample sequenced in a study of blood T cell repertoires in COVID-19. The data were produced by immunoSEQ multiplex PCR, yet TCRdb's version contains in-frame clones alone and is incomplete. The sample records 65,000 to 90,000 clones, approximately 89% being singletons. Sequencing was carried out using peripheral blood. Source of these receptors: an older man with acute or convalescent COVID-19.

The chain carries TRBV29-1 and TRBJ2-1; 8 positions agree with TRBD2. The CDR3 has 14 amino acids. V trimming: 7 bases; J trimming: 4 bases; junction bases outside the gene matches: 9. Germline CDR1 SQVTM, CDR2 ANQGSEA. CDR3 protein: CSAIGRGGYNEQFF. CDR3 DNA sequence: TGCAGCGCCATCGGGAGGGGCGGGTACAATGAGCAGTTCTTC.

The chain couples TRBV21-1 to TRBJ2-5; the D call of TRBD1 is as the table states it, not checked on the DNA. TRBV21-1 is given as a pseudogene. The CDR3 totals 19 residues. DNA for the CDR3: TGTGCCAGCAGCCGAAGCGTGGGTACAGGGCTCCTTTTACAAGAGACCCAGTACTTC. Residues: CASSRSVGTGLLLQETQYF.

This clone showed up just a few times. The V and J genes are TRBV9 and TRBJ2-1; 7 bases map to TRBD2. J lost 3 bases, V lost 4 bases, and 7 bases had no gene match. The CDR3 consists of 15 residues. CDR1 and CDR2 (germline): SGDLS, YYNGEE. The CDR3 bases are TGTGCCAGCAGCCCCACCGCGGGAGTCTACAATGAGCAGTTCTTC. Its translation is CASSPTAGVYNEQFF.

This CDR3 is CASCKDLNTEAFF. DNA for the CDR3: TGTGCCAGCTGTAAAGACTTGAACACTGAAGCTTTCTTT. The chain employs TRBV7-8 and TRBJ1-1, with no clear D. The CDR3 has 13 residues. V was pared by 8 bases and J by 0 bases, with 10 bases between. CDR1 is SGHVS, CDR2 FQNEAQ, per germline. The variable domain in full, completed from reference TRBV7-8 and TRBJ1-1, reads GAGVSQSPRYKVAKRGQDVALRCDPISGHVSLFWYQQALGQGPEFLTYFQNEAQLDKSGLPSDRFFAERPEGSVSTLKIQRTQQEDSAVYLCASCKDLNTEAFFGQGTRLTVV.

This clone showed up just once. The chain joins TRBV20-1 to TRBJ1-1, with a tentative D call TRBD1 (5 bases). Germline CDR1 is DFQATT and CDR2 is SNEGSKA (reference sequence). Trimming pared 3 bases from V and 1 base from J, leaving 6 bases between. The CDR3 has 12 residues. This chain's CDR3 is CSASQGNTEAFF. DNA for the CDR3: TGCAGTGCTAGTCAGGGGAACACTGAAGCTTTCTTT.

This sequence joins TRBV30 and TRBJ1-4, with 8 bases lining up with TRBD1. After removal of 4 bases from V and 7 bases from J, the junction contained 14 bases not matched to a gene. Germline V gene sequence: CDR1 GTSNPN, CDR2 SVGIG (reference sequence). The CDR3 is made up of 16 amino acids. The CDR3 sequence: CAWTRGQAIGGEKLFF. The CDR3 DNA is TGTGCCTGGACAAGGGGACAGGCTATAGGGGGTGAAAAACTGTTTTTT.

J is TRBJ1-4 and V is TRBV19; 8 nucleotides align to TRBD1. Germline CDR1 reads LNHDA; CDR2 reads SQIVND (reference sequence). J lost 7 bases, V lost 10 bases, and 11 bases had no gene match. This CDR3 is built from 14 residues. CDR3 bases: TGTGCCACTAACCAGGGGGCGGCCGGTGAAAAACTGTTTTTT. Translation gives CATNQGAAGEKLFF.

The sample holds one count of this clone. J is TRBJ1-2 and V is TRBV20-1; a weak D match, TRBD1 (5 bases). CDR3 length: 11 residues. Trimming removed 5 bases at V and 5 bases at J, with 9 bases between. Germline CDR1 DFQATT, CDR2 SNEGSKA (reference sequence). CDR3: CSAPGGYGYTF. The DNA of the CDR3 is TGCAGTGCTCCCGGGGGATATGGCTACACCTTC.

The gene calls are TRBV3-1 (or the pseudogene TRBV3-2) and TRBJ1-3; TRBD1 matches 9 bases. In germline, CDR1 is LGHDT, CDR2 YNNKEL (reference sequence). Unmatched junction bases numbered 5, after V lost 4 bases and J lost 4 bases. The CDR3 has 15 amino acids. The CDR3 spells CASSLTGGAGNTIYF. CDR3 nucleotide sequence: TGTGCCAGCAGCCTCACAGGGGGCGCGGGAAACACCATATATTTT.

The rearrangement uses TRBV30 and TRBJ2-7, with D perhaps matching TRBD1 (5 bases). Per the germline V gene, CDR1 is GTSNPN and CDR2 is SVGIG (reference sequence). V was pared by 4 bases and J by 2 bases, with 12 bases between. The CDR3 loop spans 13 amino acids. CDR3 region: CAWKTDSTYEQYF. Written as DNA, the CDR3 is TGTGCCTGGAAAACCGACAGTACCTACGAGCAGTACTTC.

In nucleotides, the CDR3 is TGCGCCAGCAGCTTGGCCCCGGGAACTAATGAAAAACTGTTTTTT. It encodes CASSLAPGTNEKLFF. The genes are TRBV5-1 and TRBJ1-4; unclear D gene. This CDR3 contains 15 residues. CDR1 SGHRS and CDR2 YFSETQ come from the germline V gene. Trimming took 0 bases from V and 1 from J, leaving 7 bases between them.

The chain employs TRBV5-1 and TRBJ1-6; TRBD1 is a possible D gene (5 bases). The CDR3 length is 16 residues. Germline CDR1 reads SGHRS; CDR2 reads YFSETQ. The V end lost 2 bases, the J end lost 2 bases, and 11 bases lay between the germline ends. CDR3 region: CASSFQGGAYNSPLHF. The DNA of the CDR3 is TGCGCCAGCAGCTTTCAGGGTGGCGCCTATAATTCACCCCTCCACTTT.

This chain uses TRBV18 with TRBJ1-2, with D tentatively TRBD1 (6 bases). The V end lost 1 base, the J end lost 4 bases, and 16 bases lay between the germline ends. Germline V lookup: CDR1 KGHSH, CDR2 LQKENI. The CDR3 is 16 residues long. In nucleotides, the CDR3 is TGTGCCAGCTCACCACAATCTGGGGGCGAAGTCTATGGCTACACCTTC. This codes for CASSPQSGGEVYGYTF.